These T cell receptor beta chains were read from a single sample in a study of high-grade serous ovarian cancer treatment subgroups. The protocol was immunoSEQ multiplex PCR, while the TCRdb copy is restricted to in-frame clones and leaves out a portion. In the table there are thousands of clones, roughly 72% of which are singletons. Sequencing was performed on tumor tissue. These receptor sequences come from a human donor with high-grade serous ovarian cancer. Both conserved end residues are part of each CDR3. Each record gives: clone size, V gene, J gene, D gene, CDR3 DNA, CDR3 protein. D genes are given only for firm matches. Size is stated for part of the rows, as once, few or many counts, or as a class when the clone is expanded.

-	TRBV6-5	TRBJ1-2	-	TGTGCCAGCAGTTACTCAGAAACAGGGAACTATGGCTACACCTTC	CASSYSETGNYGYTF
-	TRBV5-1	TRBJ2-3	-	TGCGCCAGCAGCTTGATTCAGGGAGATGTCACAGATACGCAGTATTTT	CASSLIQGDVTDTQYF
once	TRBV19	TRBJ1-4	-	TGTGCCAGTAGTATAAACGGCAGAGGTGAAAAACTGTTTTTT	CASSINGRGEKLFF
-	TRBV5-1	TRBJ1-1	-	TGCGCCAGCAGCCCGGGCTTGGCAGGGCGGGTTTTCTTT	CASSPGLAGRVFF
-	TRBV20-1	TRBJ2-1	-	TGCAGTGCTCCCTACTACGATGAGCAGTTCTTC	CSAPYYDEQFF
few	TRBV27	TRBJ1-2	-	TGTGCCAGCAGTTTGGGACAATCCGAAATCTATGGCTACACCTTC	CASSLGQSEIYGYTF
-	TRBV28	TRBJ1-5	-	TGTGCCAGCAGTCGACAGTATAGCAATCAGCCCCAGCATTTT	CASSRQYSNQPQHF
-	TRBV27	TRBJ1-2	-	TGTGCCAGCAGCATCACCCGGACAGCAGTGTATGGCTACACCTTC	CASSITRTAVYGYTF
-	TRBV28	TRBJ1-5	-	TGTGCCAGCAGTTTAGAACAGCTCAATCAGCCCCAGCATTTT	CASSLEQLNQPQHF
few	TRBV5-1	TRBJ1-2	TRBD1	TGCGCCAGCAGCGTCGGACAGGGCGCCTATGGCTACACCTTC	CASSVGQGAYGYTF
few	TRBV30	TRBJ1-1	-	TGTGCCTGGAGAGGGGACACGAACACTGAAGCTTTCTTT	CAWRGDTNTEAFF
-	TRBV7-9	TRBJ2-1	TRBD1	TGTGCCAGCAGCTCCCGGGACAGAAGCTACAATGAGCAGTTCTTC	CASSSRDRSYNEQFF
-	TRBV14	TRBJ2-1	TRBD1	TGTGCCAGCAGCCAGGACAGGGGACAACGATACAATGAGCAGTTCTTC	CASSQDRGQRYNEQFF
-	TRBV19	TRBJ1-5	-	TGTGCCAGGAGACAGAATAGCAATCAGCCCCAGCATTTT	CARRQNSNQPQHF
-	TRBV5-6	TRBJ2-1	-	TGTGCCAGCAGCTTTGGAGGGGCAGGGACCTTCTCCTACAATGAGCAGTTCTTC	CASSFGGAGTFSYNEQFF
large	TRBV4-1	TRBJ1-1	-	TGCGCCAGCAGCTGGACGGCGAACACTGAAGCTTTCTTT	CASSWTANTEAFF
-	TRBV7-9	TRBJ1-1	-	TGTGCCAGCAGGCCAATCAACCCAGGGGATTACACTGAAGCTTTCTTT	CASRPINPGDYTEAFF
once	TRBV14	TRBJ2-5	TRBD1	TGTGCCAGCAGCCAAGATCCCGATTGGACAGGAAAGGGAAGTGAGACCCAGTACTTC	CASSQDPDWTGKGSETQYF
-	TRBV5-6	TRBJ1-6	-	TGTGCCAGCAGCTTGACGGAGAGCTCCTATAATTCACCCCTCCACTTT	CASSLTESSYNSPLHF
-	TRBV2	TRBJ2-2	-	TGTGCCAGCAGAAAGGATCAAGCACCCGGGGAGCTGTTTTTT	CASRKDQAPGELFF
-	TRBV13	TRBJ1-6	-	TGTGCCAGCAGCTCCCCGACGGGGCGAAAGGGAAAAGCCTATAATTCACCCCTCCACTTT	CASSSPTGRKGKAYNSPLHF
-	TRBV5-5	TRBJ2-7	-	TGTGCCAGCAGCCCCTCGGGGGTTATCTACGAGCAGTACTTC	CASSPSGVIYEQYF
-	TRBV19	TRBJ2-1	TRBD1	TGTGCCAGTACTGCCGGGACAGGGGGGAGTGAGCAGTTCTTC	CASTAGTGGSEQFF
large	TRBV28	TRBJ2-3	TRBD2	TGTGCCAGCAGTTTATACCGACTAGCGGGACTAGATACGCAGTATTTT	CASSLYRLAGLDTQYF
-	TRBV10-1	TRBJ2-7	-	TGCGCGGGGCGGGGGCGCGAGCAGTACTTC	CAGRGREQYF
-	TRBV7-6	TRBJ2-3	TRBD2	TGTGCCAGCAGCTTAGGGTTAGCGGGGGCCCTCGATACGCAGTATTTT	CASSLGLAGALDTQYF
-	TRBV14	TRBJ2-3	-	TGTGCCAGCAGCCATTGGGCCGGGGGCCCCAACTCTAGCACAGATACGCAGTATTTT	CASSHWAGGPNSSTDTQYF
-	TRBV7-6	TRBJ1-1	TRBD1	TGTGCCAGCAGCTTAATCAGACAGGGGAACACTGAAGCTTTCTTT	CASSLIRQGNTEAFF
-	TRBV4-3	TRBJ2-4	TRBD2	TGCGCCAGCAGCCAAGATCGGACTAGCGGGGCCAAAAACATTCAGTACTTC	CASSQDRTSGAKNIQYF
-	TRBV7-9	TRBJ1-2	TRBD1	TGTGCCAGCAGCTTAGATTGGGGACAGGGAGACTATGGCTACACCTTC	CASSLDWGQGDYGYTF